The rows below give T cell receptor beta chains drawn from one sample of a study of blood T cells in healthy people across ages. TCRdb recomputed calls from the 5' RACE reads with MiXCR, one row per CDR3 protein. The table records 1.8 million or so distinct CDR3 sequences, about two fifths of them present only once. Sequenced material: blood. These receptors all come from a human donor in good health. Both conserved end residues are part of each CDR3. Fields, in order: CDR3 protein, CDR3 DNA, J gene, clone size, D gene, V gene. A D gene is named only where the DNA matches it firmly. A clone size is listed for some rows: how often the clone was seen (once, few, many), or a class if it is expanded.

CASSLGTSMFF	TGTGCCAGCAGCCTCGGGACTAGCATGTTCTTC	TRBJ2-1	-	TRBD2	TRBV6-2/TRBV6-3
CASSFRGQGAYEQYF	TGTGCCAGCAGTTTTAGGGGACAGGGGGCCTACGAGCAGTACTTC	TRBJ2-7	-	TRBD1	TRBV27
CASSPSSTGGYTF	TGTGCCAGCTCACCTTCTTCGACGGGTGGCTACACCTTC	TRBJ1-2	-	-	TRBV18
CANSLVGLAEQFF	TGTGCCAACAGCTTAGTTGGGTTGGCTGAGCAGTTCTTC	TRBJ2-1	-	-	TRBV7-2
CASSLEGGGTYEQYF	TGTGCCAGCAGCTTAGAGGGCGGGGGTACCTACGAGCAGTACTTC	TRBJ2-7	-	TRBD2	TRBV7-2
CSVESSHREQFF	TGCAGCGTTGAATCTTCACACAGAGAGCAGTTCTTC	TRBJ2-1	-	-	TRBV29-1
CSAADRKNQPQHF	TGCAGTGCTGCCGACAGGAAAAATCAGCCCCAGCATTTT	TRBJ1-5	-	-	TRBV20-1
CAISESGVISYEQYF	TGTGCCATCAGTGAGAGTGGGGTTATCTCCTACGAGCAGTACTTC	TRBJ2-7	many	-	TRBV10-3
CSARDPSGSYNEQFF	TGCAGTGCTAGAGATCCTTCCGGCTCCTACAATGAGCAGTTCTTC	TRBJ2-1	-	-	TRBV20-1
CASSLDGEYQETQYF	TGTGCCAGCAGCTTAGATGGAGAGTATCAAGAGACCCAGTACTTC	TRBJ2-5	-	-	TRBV11-3
CASSIGGGVNEQYF	TGTGCCAGTAGTATTGGGGGGGGCGTTAACGAGCAGTACTTC	TRBJ2-7	few	-	TRBV19
CAISDGGAGGAGELFF	TGTGCCATCAGTGACGGTGGAGCGGGGGGTGCCGGGGAGCTGTTTTTT	TRBJ2-2	-	TRBD2	TRBV10-3
CASSLVRGATGETQYF	TGTGCCAGCAGCTTAGTTCGGGGGGCCACTGGTGAGACCCAGTACTTC	TRBJ2-5	few	-	TRBV7-2
CASSQDPLMRGYTF	TGCGCCAGCAGCCAAGACCCCTTAATGAGGGGCTACACCTTC	TRBJ1-2	-	-	TRBV4-3
CASSLGAGVAYNEQFF	TGTGCCAGCAGCTTAGGTGCAGGGGTCGCCTACAATGAGCAGTTCTTC	TRBJ2-1	-	-	TRBV7-2
CSATGTDNYGYTF	TGCAGTGCCACCGGGACAGACAACTATGGCTACACCTTC	TRBJ1-2	few	TRBD1	TRBV20-1
CASSRATGAYEQYF	TGTGCCAGCAGTAGGGCGACGGGGGCCTACGAGCAGTACTTC	TRBJ2-7	few	-	TRBV12-3/TRBV12-4
CASSEIGAGYEQYF	TGTGCCAGCAGTGAAATTGGGGCAGGCTACGAGCAGTACTTC	TRBJ2-7	few	-	TRBV6-1
CASRGTGRSYEQYF	TGTGCCAGCAGGGGGACAGGACGATCCTACGAGCAGTACTTC	TRBJ2-7	few	TRBD1	TRBV27
CSARDRGGFTDTQYF	TGCAGTGCTAGAGATCGGGGGGGCTTCACAGATACGCAGTATTTT	TRBJ2-3	few	TRBD2	TRBV20-1
CASSLMQDEQFF	TGTGCCAGCAGCTTAATGCAGGATGAGCAGTTCTTC	TRBJ2-1	-	-	TRBV5-5
CSVVFYAAGGQRETQYF	TGCAGCGTTGTGTTCTATGCAGCGGGGGGGCAGAGAGAGACCCAGTACTTC	TRBJ2-5	-	TRBD2	TRBV29-1
CASSAAGTSLQETQYF	TGTGCCAGCAGTGCAGCCGGGACTAGCCTACAAGAGACCCAGTACTTC	TRBJ2-5	few	TRBD2	TRBV28
CASSLGQLPGGYTF	TGTGCCAGCAGTTTGGGGCAGCTCCCAGGAGGTTACACCTTC	TRBJ1-2	few	-	TRBV12-3/TRBV12-4
CASSQEDREEQPQHF	TGCGCCAGCAGCCAAGAGGACAGGGAAGAGCAGCCCCAGCATTTT	TRBJ1-5	-	TRBD1	TRBV4-3
CAISESGLSGANVLTF	TGTGCCATCAGTGAGTCAGGGCTTTCTGGGGCCAACGTCCTGACTTTC	TRBJ2-6	-	-	TRBV10-3
CAIHSGANVLTF	TGTGCCATACACTCTGGGGCCAACGTCCTGACTTTC	TRBJ2-6	once	-	TRBV28
CASRTGTGGLDEQFF	TGTGCCAGCAGGACCGGGACAGGGGGTCTGGATGAGCAGTTCTTC	TRBJ2-1	few	TRBD1	TRBV7-9
CASRVAGGYVNEQFF	TGTGCCAGCAGAGTAGCGGGGGGCTATGTCAATGAGCAGTTCTTC	TRBJ2-1	-	TRBD2	TRBV6-2/TRBV6-3
CASTPWPDTQYF	TGTGCCAGCACTCCCTGGCCAGATACGCAGTATTTT	TRBJ2-3	few	-	TRBV7-2
CASSLGTGEQSPLHF	TGCGCCAGCAGCCTCGGGACAGGGGAACAATCACCCCTCCACTTT	TRBJ1-6	-	TRBD1	TRBV5-1